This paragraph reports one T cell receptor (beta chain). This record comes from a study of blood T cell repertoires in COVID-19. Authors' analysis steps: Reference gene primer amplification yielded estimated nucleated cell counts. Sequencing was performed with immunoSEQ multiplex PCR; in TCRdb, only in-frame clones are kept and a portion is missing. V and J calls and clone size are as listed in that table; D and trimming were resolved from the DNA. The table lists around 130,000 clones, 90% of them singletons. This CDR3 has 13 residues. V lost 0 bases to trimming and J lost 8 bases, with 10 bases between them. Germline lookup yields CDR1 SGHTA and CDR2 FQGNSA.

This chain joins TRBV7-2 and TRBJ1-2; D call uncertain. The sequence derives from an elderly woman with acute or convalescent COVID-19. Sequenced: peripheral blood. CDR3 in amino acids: CASSLATAWGYTF. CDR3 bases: TGTGCCAGCAGCTTAGCCACAGCATGGGGCTACACCTTC.